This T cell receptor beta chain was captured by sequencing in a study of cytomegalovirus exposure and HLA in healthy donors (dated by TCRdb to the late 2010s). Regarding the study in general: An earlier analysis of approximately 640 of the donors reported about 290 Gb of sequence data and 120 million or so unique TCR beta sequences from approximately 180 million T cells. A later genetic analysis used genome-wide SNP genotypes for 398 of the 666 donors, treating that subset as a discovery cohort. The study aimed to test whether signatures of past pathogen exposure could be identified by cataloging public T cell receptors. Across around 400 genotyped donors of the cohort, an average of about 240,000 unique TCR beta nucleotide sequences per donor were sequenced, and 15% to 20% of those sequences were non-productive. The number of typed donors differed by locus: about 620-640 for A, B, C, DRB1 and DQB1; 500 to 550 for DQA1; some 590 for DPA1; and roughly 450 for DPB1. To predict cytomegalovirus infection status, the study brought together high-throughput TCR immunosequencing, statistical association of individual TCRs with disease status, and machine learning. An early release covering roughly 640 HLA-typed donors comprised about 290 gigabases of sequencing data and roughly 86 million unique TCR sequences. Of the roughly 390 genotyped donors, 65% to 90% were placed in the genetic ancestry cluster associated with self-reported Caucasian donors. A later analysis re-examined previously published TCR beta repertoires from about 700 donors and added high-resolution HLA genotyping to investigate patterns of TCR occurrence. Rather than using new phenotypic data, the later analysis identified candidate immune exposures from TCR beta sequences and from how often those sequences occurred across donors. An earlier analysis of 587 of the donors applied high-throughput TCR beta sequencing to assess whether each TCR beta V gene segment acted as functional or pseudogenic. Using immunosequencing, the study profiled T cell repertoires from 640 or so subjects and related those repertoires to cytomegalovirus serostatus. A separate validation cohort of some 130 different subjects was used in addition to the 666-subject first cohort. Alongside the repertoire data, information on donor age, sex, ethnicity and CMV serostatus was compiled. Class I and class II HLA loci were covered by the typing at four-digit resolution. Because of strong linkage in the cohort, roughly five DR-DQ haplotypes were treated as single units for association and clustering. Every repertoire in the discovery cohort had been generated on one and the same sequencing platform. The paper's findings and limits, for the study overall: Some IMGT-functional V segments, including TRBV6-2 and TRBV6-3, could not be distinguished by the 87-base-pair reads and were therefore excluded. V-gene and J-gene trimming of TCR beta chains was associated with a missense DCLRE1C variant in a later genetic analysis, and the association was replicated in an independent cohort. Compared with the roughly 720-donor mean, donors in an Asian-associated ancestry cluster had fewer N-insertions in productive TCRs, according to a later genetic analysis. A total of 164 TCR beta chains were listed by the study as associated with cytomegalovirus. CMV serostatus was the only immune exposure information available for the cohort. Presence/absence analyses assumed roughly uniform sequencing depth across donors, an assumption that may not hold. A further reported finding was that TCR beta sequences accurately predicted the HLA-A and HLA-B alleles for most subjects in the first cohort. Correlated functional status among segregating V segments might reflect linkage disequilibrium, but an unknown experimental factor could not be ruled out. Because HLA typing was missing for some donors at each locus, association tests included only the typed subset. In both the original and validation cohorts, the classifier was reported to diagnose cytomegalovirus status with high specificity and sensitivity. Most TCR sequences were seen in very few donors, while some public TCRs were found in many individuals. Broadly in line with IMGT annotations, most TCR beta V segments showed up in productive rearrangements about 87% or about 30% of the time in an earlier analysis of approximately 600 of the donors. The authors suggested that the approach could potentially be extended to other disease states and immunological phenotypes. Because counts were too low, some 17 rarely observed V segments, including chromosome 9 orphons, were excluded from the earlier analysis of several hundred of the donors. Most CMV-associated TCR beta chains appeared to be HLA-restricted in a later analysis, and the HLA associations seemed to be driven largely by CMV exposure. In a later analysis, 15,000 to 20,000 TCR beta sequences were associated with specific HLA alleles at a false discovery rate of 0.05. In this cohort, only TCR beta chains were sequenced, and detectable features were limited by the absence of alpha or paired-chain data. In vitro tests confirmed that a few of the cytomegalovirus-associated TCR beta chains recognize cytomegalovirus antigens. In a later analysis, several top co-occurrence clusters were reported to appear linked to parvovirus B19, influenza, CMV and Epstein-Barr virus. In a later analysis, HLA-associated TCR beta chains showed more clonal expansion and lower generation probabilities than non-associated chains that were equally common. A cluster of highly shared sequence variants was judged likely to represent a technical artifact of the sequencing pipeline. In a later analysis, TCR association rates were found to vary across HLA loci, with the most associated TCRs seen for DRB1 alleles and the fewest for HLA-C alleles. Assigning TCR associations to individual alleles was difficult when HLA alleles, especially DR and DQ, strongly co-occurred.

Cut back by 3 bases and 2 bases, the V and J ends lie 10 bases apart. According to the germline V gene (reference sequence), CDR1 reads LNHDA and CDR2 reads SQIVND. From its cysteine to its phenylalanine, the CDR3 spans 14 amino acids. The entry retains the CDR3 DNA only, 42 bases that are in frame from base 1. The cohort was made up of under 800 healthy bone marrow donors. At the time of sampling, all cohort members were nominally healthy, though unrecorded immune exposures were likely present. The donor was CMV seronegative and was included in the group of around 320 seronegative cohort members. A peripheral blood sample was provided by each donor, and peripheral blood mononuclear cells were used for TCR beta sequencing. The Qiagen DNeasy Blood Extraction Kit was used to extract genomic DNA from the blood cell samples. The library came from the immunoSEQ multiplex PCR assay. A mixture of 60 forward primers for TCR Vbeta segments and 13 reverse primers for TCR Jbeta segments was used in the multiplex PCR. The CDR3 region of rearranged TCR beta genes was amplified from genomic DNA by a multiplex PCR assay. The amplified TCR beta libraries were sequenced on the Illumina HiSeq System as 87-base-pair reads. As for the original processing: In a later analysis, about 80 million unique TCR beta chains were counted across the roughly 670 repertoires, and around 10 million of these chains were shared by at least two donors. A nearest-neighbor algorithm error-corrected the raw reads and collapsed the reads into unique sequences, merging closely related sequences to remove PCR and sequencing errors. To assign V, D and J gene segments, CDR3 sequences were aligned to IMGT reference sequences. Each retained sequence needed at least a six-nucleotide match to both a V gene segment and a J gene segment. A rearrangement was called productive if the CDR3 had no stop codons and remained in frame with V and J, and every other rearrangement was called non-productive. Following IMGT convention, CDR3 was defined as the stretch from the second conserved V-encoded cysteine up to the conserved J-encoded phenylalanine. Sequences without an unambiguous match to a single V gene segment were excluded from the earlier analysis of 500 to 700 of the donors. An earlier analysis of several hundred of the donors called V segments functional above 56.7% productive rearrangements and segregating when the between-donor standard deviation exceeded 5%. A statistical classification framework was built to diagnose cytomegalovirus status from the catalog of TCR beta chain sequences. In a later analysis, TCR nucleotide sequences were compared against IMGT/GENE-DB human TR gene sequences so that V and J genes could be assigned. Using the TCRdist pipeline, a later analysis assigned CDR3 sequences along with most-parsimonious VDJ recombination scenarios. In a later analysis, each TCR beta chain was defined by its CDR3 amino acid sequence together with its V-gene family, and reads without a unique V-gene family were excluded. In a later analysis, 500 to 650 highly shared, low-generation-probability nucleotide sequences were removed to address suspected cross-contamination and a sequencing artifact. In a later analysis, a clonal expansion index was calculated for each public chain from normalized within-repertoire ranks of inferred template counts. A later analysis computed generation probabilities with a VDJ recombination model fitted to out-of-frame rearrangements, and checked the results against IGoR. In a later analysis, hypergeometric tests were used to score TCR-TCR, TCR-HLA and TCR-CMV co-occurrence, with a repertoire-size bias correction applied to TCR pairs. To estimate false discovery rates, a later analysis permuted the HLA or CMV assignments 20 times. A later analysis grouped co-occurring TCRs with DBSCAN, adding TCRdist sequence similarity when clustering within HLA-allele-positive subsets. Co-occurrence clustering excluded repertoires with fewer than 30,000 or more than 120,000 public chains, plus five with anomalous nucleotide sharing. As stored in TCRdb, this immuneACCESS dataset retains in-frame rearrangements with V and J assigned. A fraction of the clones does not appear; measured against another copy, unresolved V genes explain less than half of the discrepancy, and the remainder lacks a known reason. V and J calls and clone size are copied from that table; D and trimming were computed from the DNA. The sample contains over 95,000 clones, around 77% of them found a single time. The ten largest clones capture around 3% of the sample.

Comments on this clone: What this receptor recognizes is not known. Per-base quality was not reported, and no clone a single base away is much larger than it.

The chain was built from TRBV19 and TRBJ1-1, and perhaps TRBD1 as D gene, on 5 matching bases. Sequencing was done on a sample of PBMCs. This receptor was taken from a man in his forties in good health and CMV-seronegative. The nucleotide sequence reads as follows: TGTGCCAGTAGTATTGCAGGGCTAAACACTGAAGCTTTCTTT. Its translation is CASSIAGLNTEAFF.